This T cell receptor (beta chain) was found in a study of T cell responses to AZD1222 COVID-19 vaccine (dated by TCRdb to about 2021). For the study in its entirety: Because spike-specific TCR depth and breadth did not differ between the two schedules, AZD1222 recipients who got a second dose at roughly 4 weeks were pooled with those who got a second dose at roughly 12 weeks. TCR sequencing was performed for about 250 trial participants, of whom 200 to 220 were given two doses of AZD1222 and some 25 were given two doses of MenACWY control vaccine. Trial participants were enrolled by age into subgroups of 18-55, 56-69 and 70-plus years, and about 150, 27 and 61 TCR-sequenced participants, respectively, were included in these subgroups.

The time point label, read with the paper, signifies: baseline before first vaccination. Vaccinee samples came from UK trials COV001 and COV002, including a single-blind randomized controlled phase 2/3 trial of AZD1222 (ChAdOx1 nCoV-19) in healthy adults. For TCRbeta chain sequencing, PBMC samples from trial participants were taken at day 0 and at day 28 after the second dose. The study at large found these results: Vaccine-associated CD4 TCRs spanned the whole spike protein, with dominant responses in regions 160-218 and 743-854. Because no samples from the day 14 peak response were available, repertoires could be characterized only after the peak T cell response. Conclusions about previously exposed vaccinees were limited because only six AZD1222 recipients were SARS-CoV-2 seropositive at baseline. Participants were mostly white British and included more females than males, and it was suggested by the authors that clonal diversity may have been underestimated. After two AZD1222 doses, spike-specific TCR breadth and depth were significantly higher than at day 0 and than in MenACWY recipients. The 56-69-year group was small, and its depth increase did not reach significance, likely because of low power. Nearly half of unique spike-specific TCRs reportedly recognized epitopes outside regions mutated in the B.1.351 and B.1.1.7 variants.

As encoded in the germline V gene (reference sequence), CDR1 is LNHDA while CDR2 is SQIVND. The CDR3 runs 15 residues from the cysteine to the phenylalanine. CDR3 DNA only is kept here, 45 bases in frame from base 1. V is cut back by 5 bases and J by 7 bases, with 7 bases in the junction unmatched. The CDR3 regions of human TCRbeta chains were analyzed by immunosequencing. The original pipeline was this. TCRs in the repertoires were compared against a reference library of SARS-CoV-2-specific TCRs that had been generated with the MIRA antigen-specificity platform. Breadth was defined as the fraction of unique TCRs that were SARS-CoV-2-associated. Depth was defined as the fraction of total T cells that were SARS-CoV-2-associated. Each spike-specific TCR was assigned to its reactive spike region and to a CD4 or CD8 class using the MIRA data. Log10-transformed breadth and depth values were compared by one-way ANOVA with Sidak's multiple comparisons tests. TCRdb obtained this table from immuneACCESS and retained in-frame rearrangements with V and J assigned. These tables miss some clones; where compared with another copy, unresolved V genes account for less than half of the shortfall, and the remainder is unexplained. For V, J and clone size, that table is used; D and trimming come from the DNA. This sample has about 130,000 clones in its table, and 88% of those were observed once. Jointly, the top ten make up 7.6% of the sample.

Concerning this clone itself: It lacks a known antigen. No quality values exist for individual bases; no much larger clone is one base distant.

The chain is made from TRBV19 and TRBJ1-4, with TRBD1 matching 10 junction bases. The starting material was peripheral blood, obtained on day 0 of AZD1222 vaccination. This receptor was obtained from an adult in good health. In nucleotides, the sequence is TGTGCCAGTAGTTACACCGGGACAGGGGTTGAAAAACTGTTTTTT. This codes for CASSYTGTGVEKLFF.